This T cell receptor beta chain was recovered during a study of T cell repertoires in cytomegalovirus infection. Study-level findings and limits: Ex vivo responses were dominated by HLA-C-restricted CMV-specific TCR beta clonotypes. There were carriers of CMV plus the relevant HLA, and cumulative public TCR beta family frequency identified them.

This clonotype came up a few times. Its cognate antigen is unknown. One entry per CDR3 protein results from TCRdb running MiXCR on the reads. The profile shows 200,000 to 250,000 distinct CDR3 sequences, 9% to 15% of them singletons. The CDR3 runs to 14 residues. Germline loops: CDR1 SGHNT, CDR2 YYREEE (reference sequence). V lost 4 bases and J 1 base, leaving 11 bases between the germline ends. This sequence was found in a human donor in good health (CMV status not recorded). Some clones in this sample may be carry-over from other donors' samples. The J gene is TRBJ2-5, the V gene TRBV5-4; D might be TRBD1 (6 bases). Sequencing input: PBMCs. CDR3 coding DNA: TGTGCCAGCAGCCCCTGGACAGTCCAAGAGACCCAGTACTTC. Encoded protein: CASSPWTVQETQYF.